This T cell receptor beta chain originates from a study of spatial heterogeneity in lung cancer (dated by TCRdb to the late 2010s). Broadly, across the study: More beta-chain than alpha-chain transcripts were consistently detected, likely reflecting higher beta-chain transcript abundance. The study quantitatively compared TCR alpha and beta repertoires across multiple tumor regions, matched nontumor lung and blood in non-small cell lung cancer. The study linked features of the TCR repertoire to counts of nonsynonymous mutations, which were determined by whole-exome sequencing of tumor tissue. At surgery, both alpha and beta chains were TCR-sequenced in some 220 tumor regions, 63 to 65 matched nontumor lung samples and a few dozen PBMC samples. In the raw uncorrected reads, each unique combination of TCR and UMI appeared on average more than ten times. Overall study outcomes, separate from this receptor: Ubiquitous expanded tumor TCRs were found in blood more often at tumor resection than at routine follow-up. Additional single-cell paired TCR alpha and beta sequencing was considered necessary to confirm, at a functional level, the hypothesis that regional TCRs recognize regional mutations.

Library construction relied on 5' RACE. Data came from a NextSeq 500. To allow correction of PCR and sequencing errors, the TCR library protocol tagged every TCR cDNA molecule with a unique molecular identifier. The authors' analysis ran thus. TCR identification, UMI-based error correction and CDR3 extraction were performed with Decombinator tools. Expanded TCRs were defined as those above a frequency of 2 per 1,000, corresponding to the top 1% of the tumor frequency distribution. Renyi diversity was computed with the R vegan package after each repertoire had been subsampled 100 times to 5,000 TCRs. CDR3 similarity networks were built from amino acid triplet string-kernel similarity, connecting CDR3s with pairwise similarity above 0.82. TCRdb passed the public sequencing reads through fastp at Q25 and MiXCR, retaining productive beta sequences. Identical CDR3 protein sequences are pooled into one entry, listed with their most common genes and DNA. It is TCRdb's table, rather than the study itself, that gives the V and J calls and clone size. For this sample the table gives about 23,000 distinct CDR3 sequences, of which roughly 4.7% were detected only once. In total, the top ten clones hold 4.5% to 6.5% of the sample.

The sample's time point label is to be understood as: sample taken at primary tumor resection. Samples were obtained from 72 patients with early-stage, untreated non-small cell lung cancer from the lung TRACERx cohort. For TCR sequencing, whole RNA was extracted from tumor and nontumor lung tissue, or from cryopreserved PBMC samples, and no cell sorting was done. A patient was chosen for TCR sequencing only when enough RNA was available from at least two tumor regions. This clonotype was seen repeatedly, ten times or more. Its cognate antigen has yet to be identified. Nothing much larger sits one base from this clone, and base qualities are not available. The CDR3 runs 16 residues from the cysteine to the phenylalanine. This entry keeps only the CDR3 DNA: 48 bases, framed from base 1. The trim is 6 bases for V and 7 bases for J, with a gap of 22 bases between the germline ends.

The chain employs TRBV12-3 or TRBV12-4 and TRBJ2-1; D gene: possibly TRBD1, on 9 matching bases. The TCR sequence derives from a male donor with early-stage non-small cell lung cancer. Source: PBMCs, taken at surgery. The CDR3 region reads CASSPGTGQRGNEQFF. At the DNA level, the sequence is TGTGCCAGCAGCCCCGGGACAGGGCAGCGGGGGAATGAGCAGTTCTTC.